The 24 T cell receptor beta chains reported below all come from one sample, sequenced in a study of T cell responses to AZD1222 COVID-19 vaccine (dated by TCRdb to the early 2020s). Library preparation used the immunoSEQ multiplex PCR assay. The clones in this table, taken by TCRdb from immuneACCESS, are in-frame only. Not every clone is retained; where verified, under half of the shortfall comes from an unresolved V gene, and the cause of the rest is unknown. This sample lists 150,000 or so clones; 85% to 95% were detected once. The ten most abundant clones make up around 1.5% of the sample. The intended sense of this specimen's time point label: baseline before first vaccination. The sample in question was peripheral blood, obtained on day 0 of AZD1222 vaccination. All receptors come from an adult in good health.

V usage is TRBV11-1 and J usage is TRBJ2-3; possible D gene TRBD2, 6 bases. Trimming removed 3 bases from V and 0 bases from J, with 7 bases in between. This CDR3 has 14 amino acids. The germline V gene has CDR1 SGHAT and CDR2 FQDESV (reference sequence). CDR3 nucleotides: TGTGCCAGCAGCTTTCGGGAGAGCACAGATACGCAGTATTTT. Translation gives CASSFRESTDTQYF.

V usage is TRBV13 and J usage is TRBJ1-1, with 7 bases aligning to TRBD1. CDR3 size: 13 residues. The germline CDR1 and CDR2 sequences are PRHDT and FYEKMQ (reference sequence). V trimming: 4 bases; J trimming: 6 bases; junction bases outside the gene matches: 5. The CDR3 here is CASSWRQGAEAFF. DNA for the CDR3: TGTGCCAGCAGCTGGAGACAGGGCGCTGAAGCTTTCTTT.

CDR3: CASSFGTEAYNSPLHF. CDR3 coding DNA: TGTGCCAGCAGCTTCGGGACGGAAGCCTATAATTCACCCCTCCACTTT. V is TRBV7-8 and J is TRBJ1-6; TRBD1 might be the D (5 bases). CDR1 is SGHVS and CDR2 is FQNEAQ in the germline V gene. CDR3 length: 16 residues. The germline V and J ends were trimmed by 3 bases and 2 bases, with 11 bases remaining between them.

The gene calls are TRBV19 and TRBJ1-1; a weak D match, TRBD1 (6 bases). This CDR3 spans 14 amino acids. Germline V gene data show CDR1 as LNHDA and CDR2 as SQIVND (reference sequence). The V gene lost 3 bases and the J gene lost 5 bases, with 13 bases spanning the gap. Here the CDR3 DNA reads TGTGCCAGTAGTATCGGCTCAGGGGTAACTGAAGCTTTCTTT. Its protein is CASSIGSGVTEAFF. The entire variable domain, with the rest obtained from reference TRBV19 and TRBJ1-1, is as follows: DGGITQSPKYLFRKEGQNVTLSCEQNLNHDAMYWYRQDPGQGLRLIYYSQIVNDFQKGDIAEGYSVSREKKESFPLTVTSAQKNPTAFYLCASSIGSGVTEAFFGQGTRLTVV.

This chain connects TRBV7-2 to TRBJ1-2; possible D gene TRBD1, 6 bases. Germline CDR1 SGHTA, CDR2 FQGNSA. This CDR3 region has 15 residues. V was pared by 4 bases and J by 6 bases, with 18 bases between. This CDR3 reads CASSSTGQGLDGYTF. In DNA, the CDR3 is TGTGCCAGCAGCTCCACAGGCCAGGGGCTGGATGGCTACACCTTC.

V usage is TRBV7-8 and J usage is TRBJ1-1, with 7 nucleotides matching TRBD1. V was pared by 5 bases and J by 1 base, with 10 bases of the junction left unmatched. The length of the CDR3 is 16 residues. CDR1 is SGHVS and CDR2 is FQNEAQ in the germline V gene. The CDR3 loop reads CASSPWSGQRNTEAFF. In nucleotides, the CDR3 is TGTGCCAGCAGCCCATGGTCGGGACAGCGGAACACTGAAGCTTTCTTT.

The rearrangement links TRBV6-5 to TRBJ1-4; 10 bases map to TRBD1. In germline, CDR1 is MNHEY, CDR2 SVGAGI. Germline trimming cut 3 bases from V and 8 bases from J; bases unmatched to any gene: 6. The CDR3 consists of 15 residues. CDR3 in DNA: TGTGCCAGCAGTTATCGACAGGGGGCGGGAGAAAAACTGTTTTTT. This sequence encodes CASSYRQGAGEKLFF.

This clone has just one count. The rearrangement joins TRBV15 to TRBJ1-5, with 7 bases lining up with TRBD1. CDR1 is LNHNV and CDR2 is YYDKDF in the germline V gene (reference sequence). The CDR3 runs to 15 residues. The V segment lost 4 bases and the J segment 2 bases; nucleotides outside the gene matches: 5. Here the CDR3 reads CATSTDRVRNQPQHF. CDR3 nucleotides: TGTGCCACCAGCACCGACAGGGTTCGCAATCAGCCCCAGCATTTT.

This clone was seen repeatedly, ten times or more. Here the CDR3 DNA reads TGTGCCAGCAGTGAAAGGACTAGCGGACTCAATGAGCAGTTCTTC. Protein product: CASSERTSGLNEQFF. The V gene is TRBV6-1, the J gene TRBJ2-1; 10 bases fit TRBD2. The germline V gene has CDR1 MNHNS and CDR2 SASEGT. This CDR3 contains 15 residues. With 2 bases clipped from V and 6 bases from J, the junction kept 4 bases outside the gene matches.

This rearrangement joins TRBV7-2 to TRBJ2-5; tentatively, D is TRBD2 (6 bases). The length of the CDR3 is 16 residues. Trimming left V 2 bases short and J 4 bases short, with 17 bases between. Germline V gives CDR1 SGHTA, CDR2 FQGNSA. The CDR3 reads CASSLNAGSTGETQYF. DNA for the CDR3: TGTGCCAGCAGCTTAAATGCGGGATCAACGGGAGAGACCCAGTACTTC.

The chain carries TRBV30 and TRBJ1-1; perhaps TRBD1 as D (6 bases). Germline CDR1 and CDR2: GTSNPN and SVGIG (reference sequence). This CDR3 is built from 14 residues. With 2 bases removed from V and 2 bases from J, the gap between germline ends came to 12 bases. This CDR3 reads CAWSTDRTNTEAFF. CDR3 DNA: TGTGCCTGGAGTACGGACAGAACAAACACTGAAGCTTTCTTT.

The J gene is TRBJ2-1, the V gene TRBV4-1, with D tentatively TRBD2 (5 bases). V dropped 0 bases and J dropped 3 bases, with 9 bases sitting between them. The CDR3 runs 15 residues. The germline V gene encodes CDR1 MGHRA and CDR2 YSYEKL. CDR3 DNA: TGCGCCAGCAGCCAAGATCGGGCGGGCTACAATGAGCAGTTCTTC. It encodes CASSQDRAGYNEQFF.

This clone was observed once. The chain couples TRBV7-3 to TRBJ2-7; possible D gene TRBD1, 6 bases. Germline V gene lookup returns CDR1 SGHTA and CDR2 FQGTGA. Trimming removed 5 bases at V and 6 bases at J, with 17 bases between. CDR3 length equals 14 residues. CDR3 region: CASSASTGFSEQYF. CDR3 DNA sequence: TGTGCCAGCAGCGCCTCCACAGGGTTTAGCGAGCAGTACTTC.

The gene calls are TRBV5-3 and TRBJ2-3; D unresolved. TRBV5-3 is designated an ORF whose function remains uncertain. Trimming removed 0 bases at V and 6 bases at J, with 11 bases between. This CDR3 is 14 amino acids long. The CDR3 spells CARSLAAGPDTQYF. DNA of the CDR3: TGTGCCAGAAGCTTGGCCGCTGGACCTGATACGCAGTATTTT.

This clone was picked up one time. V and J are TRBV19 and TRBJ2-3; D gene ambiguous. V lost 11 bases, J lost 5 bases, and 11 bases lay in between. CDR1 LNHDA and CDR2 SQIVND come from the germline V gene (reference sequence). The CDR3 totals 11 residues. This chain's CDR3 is CAVSGVDTQYF. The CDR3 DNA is TGTGCCGTCTCTGGGGTAGATACGCAGTATTTT.

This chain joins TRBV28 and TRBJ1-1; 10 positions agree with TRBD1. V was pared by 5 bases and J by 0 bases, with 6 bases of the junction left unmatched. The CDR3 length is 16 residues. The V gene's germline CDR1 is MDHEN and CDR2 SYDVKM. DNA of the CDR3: TGTGCCAGCAGTCTTGGGACAGGGGCTTTGAACACTGAAGCTTTCTTT. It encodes CASSLGTGALNTEAFF.

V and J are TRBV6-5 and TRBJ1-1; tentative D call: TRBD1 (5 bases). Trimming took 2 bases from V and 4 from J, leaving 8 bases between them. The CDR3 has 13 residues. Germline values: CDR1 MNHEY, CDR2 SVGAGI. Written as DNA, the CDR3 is TGTGCCAGCAGTTACCTAGACAGCACTGAAGCTTTCTTT. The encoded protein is CASSYLDSTEAFF.

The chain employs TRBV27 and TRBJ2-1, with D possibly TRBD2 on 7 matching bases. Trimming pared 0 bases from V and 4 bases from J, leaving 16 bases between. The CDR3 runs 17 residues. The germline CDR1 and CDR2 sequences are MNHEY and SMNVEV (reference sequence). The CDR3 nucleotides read TGTGCCAGCAGTTTATCCACAGGGAGGGGATTTTACAATGAGCAGTTCTTC. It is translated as CASSLSTGRGFYNEQFF.

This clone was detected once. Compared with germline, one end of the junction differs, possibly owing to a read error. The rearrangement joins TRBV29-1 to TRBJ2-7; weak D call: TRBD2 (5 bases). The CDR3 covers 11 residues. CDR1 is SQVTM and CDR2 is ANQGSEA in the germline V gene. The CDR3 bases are TGCAGCGTCACGACGGGGATAGGGCAGGACTTC. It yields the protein CSVTTGIGQDF.

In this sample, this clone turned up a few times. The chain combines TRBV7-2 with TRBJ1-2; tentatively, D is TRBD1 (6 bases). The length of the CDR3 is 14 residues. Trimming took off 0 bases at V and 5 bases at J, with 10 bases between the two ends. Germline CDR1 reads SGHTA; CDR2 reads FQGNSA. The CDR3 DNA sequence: TGTGCCAGCAGCTTAGCAAACAGGGCATATGGCTACACCTTC. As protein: CASSLANRAYGYTF. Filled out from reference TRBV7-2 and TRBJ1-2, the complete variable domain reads GAGVSQSPSNKVTEKGKDVELRCDPISGHTALYWYRQSLGQGLEFLIYFQGNSAPDKSGLPSDRFSAERTGGSVSTLTIQRTQQEDSAVYLCASSLANRAYGYTFGSGTRLTVV.

Here the CDR3 reads CAWGDKGLGNTIYF. The CDR3 DNA follows: TGTGCCTGGGGGGATAAAGGGCTGGGAAACACCATATATTTT. This chain joins TRBV30 and TRBJ1-3; no clear D. V lost 5 bases and J lost 4, with 15 bases in between. The germline V gene has CDR1 GTSNPN and CDR2 SVGIG (reference sequence). CDR3 size: 14 residues.

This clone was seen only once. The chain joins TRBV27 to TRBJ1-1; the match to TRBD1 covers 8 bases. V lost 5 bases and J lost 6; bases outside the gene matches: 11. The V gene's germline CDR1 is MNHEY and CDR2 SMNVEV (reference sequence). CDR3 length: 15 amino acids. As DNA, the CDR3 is TGTGCCAGCAGTAACGGACGACAGGGGACGTCTGAAGCTTTCTTT. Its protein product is CASSNGRQGTSEAFF.

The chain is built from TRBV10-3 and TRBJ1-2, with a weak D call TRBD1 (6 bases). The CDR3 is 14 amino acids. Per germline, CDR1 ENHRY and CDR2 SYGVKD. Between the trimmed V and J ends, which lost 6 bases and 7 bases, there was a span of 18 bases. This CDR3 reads CAIRTPEGGFGYTF. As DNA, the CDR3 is TGTGCCATCAGGACCCCGGAGGGGGGCTTTGGCTACACCTTC.

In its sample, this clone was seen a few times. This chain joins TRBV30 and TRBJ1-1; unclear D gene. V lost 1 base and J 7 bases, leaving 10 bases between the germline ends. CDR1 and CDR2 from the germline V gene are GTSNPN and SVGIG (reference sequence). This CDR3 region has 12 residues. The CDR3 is CAWSDRGIEAFF. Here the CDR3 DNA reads TGTGCCTGGAGTGATCGTGGGATTGAAGCTTTCTTT.